The clone carrying this TCR beta chain was seen repeatedly, ten times or more. Its target is unknown. Germline trimming cut 2 bases from V and 3 bases from J; bases unmatched to any gene: 13. This CDR3 comprises 17 residues. Germline V lookup: CDR1 SGHVS, CDR2 FQNEAQ. The sample belongs to a study of blood T cells in healthy people across ages. Findings and limits, study-wide: Estimates of total diversity, which came from one million sequenced T cells, were considered to be underestimates. There were more naive CD4+ cells and higher diversity in long-lived donors than in aged donors.

A second about 7 to 11 cycle PCR used barcoded and J-beta primers. TCRdb used MiXCR to reprocess the 5' RACE reads, holding one entry per CDR3 protein. The top ten clones hold approximately 13% of a sample with fewer than 950,000 distinct CDR3 sequences, around 36% of them seen once. At least 7 million PBMCs were isolated per sample. This rearrangement joins TRBV7-8 to TRBJ2-7, with 7 bases identical to TRBD1. Specimen: blood. The receptor's source is a man aged 18 to 35 in good health. Here the CDR3 reads CASSLRIVGTADYEQYF. The CDR3 nucleotides are TGTGCCAGCAGCTTACGAATTGTGGGGACAGCCGACTACGAGCAGTACTTC.